This is a list of T cell receptor beta chains from one sample in a study of cytomegalovirus exposure and HLA in healthy donors. Here immunoSEQ multiplex PCR was the method, and the copy in TCRdb shows in-frame clones only, minus some. The table lists 160,000 or so clones, over 70% of them singletons. The sample comprised PBMCs. The receptor set was obtained from a woman aged 18-30 years in good health and CMV-seronegative. Both conserved end residues are part of each CDR3. A D gene is named only where the DNA matches it firmly. Clone size appears in some rows only: once, few, many, or a class for an expanded clone.

>TRBJ2-3|.|.|15|TRBV6-5
CASSYGGAVTDTQYF
TGTGCCAGCAGTTACGGGGGGGCGGTAACAGATACGCAGTATTTT
>TRBJ2-3|once|TRBD2|19|TRBV11-2
CASSSWGTSGGASTDTQYF
TGTGCCAGCAGCTCGTGGGGGACTAGCGGGGGGGCTAGCACAGATACGCAGTATTTT
>TRBJ2-7|few|TRBD2|15|TRBV27
CASSLSLAGVDEQYF
TGTGCCAGCAGTTTATCACTAGCGGGGGTGGACGAGCAGTACTTC
>TRBJ2-3|once|.|14|TRBV2
CASTRRQGTDTQYF
TGTGCCAGCACTAGGAGACAGGGCACAGATACGCAGTATTTT
>TRBJ2-2|.|TRBD2|14|TRBV30
CAWSVQAGTGELFF
TGTGCCTGGAGTGTACAAGCGGGGACCGGGGAGCTGTTTTTT
>TRBJ2-2|.|.|13|TRBV5-6
CASSPPSSGELFF
TGTGCCAGCAGCCCGCCTAGCTCCGGGGAGCTGTTTTTT
>TRBJ2-2|.|TRBD1|15|TRBV11-2
CASSLGQTNTGELFF
TGTGCCAGCAGCTTGGGACAGACGAACACCGGGGAGCTGTTTTTT
>TRBJ2-3|.|.|17|TRBV5-1
CASSLARGATGTDTQYF
TGCGCCAGCAGCTTGGCCCGGGGGGCGACGGGCACAGATACGCAGTATTTT
>TRBJ2-7|.|.|12|TRBV30
CAWSTGSYEQYF
TGTGCCTGGAGCACAGGATCCTACGAGCAGTACTTC
>TRBJ2-3|.|.|12|TRBV7-2
CASSLVSGSQYF
TGTGCCAGCAGCTTAGTGTCGGGATCGCAGTATTTT
>TRBJ1-5|.|.|14|TRBV18
CASSLQVVNQPQHF
TGTGCCAGCTCATTGCAGGTCGTAAATCAGCCCCAGCATTTT
>TRBJ2-6|few|.|14|TRBV7-3
CASSPHSGANVLTF
TGTGCCAGCAGCCCCCACTCTGGGGCCAACGTCCTGACTTTC
>TRBJ2-5|.|TRBD2|18|TRBV7-3
CASSNLAGVQHRKETQYF
TGTGCCAGCAGCAACCTAGCGGGGGTACAACACCGAAAAGAGACCCAGTACTTC
>TRBJ1-1|.|TRBD1|15|TRBV7-8
CASSPHRTGPVYAFF
TGTGCCAGCAGCCCGCATAGGACAGGGCCGGTTTATGCTTTCTTT
>TRBJ1-1|.|TRBD1|17|TRBV19
CASRFILGTAITTEAFF
TGTGCCAGTAGATTCATCCTCGGGACAGCAATTACAACTGAAGCTTTCTTT
>TRBJ1-2|many|TRBD1|14|TRBV28
CASSLATGGAGYTF
TGTGCCAGCAGTTTAGCCACAGGGGGCGCGGGCTACACCTTC
>TRBJ2-2|once|TRBD2|16|TRBV7-6
CASSLAVTSVTGELFF
TGTGCCAGCAGCTTAGCTGTTACTAGCGTCACCGGGGAGCTGTTTTTT
>TRBJ2-7|.|TRBD2|14|TRBV13
CASSPSGGIYEQYF
TGTGCCAGCAGCCCAAGCGGGGGCATTTACGAGCAGTACTTC
>TRBJ1-6|once|.|13|TRBV10-2
CASSGTSNSPLHF
TGCGCTAGCAGCGGGACAAGTAATTCACCCCTCCACTTT
>TRBJ1-5|few|.|14|TRBV13
CASSLGLVNQPQHF
TGTGCCAGCAGCTTAGGCCTAGTCAATCAGCCCCAGCATTTT
>TRBJ2-1|.|TRBD2|15|TRBV6-5
CASRTPSGGNNEQFF
TGTGCCAGCAGGACCCCTAGCGGGGGGAACAATGAGCAGTTCTTC
>TRBJ1-2|few|TRBD1|15|TRBV25-1
CASSDIRGYNYGYTF
TGTGCCAGCAGTGATATCAGGGGGTACAACTATGGCTACACCTTC
>TRBJ1-1|.|TRBD1|14|TRBV6-5
CASTYDRGRTEAFF
TGTGCCAGCACCTACGACAGGGGGCGAACAGAAGCTTTCTTT
>TRBJ1-2|.|.|14|TRBV7-2
CASSLAQGIYGYTF
TGTGCCAGCAGCTTAGCGCAGGGTATCTATGGCTACACCTTC
>TRBJ1-4|.|.|15|TRBV7-9
CASSPGDRTNEKLFF
TGTGCCAGCAGCCCAGGCGACAGAACTAATGAAAAACTGTTTTTT
>TRBJ2-1|.|TRBD2|15|TRBV11-2
CASSLVVQRGNEQFF
TGTGCCAGCAGCTTAGTCGTCCAGCGGGGGAATGAGCAGTTCTTC
>TRBJ2-3|.|.|18|TRBV5-4
CASSLALVGGPSTDTQYF
TGTGCCAGCAGCTTGGCACTAGTGGGGGGGCCGAGCACAGATACGCAGTATTTT